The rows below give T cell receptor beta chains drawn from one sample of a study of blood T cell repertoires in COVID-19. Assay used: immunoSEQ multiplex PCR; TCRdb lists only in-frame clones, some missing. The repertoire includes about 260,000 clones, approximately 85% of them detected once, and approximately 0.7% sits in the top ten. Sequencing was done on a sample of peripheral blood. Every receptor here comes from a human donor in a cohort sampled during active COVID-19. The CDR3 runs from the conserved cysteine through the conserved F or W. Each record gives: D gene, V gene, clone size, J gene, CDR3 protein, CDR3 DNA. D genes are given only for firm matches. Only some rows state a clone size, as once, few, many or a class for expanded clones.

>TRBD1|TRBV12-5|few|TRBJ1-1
CASGLEGQGAFF
TGTGCTAGTGGTTTGGAGGGACAGGGAGCTTTCTTT
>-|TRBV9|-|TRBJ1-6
CASSVDQGPPLHF
TGTGCCAGCAGCGTTGACCAGGGTCCACCCCTCCACTTT
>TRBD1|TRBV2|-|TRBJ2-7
CASRDRVHEQYF
TGTGCCAGCAGGGACAGGGTCCACGAGCAGTACTTC
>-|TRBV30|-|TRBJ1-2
CAWSPGLVLARGYTF
TGTGCCTGGAGTCCTGGCCTGGTTTTGGCTCGTGGCTACACCTTC
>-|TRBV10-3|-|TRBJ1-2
CAISESAGGGYTF
TGTGCCATCAGTGAGTCCGCGGGCGGGGGCTACACCTTC
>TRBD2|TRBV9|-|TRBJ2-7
CASSVGGTSEYEQYF
TGTGCCAGCAGCGTAGGCGGGACTAGCGAATACGAGCAGTACTTC
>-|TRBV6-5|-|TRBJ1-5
CASSPTTGDQPQHF
TGTGCCAGCAGTCCAACTACAGGAGATCAGCCCCAGCATTTT
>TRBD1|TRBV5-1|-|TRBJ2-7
CASSSNPDRSSYEQYF
TGCGCCAGCAGCTCTAACCCGGACAGGAGCTCCTACGAGCAGTACTTC
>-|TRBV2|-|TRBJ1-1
CASSEDQGMNTEAFF
TGTGCCAGCAGTGAAGATCAGGGCATGAACACTGAAGCTTTCTTT
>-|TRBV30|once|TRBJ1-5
CAWSSDFDTHNQPQHF
TGTGCCTGGAGTTCGGACTTTGACACCCACAATCAGCCCCAGCATTTT
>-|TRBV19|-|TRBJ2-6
CASAKPQGTYSGANVLTF
TGTGCCAGTGCCAAACCCCAGGGTACCTATTCTGGGGCCAACGTCCTGACTTTC
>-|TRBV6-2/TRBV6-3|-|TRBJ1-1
CASSYHPIFEGGDTEAFF
TGTGCCAGCAGTTATCACCCCATTTTCGAAGGGGGGGACACTGAAGCTTTCTTT
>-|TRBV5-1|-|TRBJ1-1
CASSLTAGTEAFF
TGCGCCAGCAGCTTGACAGCGGGCACTGAAGCTTTCTTT
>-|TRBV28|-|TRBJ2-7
CASSLRAGGDEQYF
TGTGCCAGCAGTTTAAGAGCGGGTGGGGACGAGCAGTACTTC
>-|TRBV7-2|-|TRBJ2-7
CASSLVGRGRTYEQYF
TGTGCCAGCAGCTTAGTGGGGCGGGGGCGCACCTACGAGCAGTACTTC
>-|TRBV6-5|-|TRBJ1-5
CASQGWDQPQHF
TGTGCCAGCCAGGGGTGGGATCAGCCCCAGCATTTT
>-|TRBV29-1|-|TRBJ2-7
CSAKGGAHFYEQYF
TGCAGCGCCAAAGGAGGGGCTCACTTCTACGAGCAGTACTTC
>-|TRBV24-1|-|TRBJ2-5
CATSDPSPGLQETQYF
TGTGCCACCAGTGACCCTTCCCCGGGACTCCAAGAGACCCAGTACTTC
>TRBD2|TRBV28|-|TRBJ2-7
CASSPSGAGVGEQYF
TGTGCCAGCAGCCCCTCGGGAGCGGGAGTGGGAGAGCAGTACTTC
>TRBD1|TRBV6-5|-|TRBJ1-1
CASGITGGNTEAFF
TGTGCCAGCGGTATCACAGGGGGGAACACTGAAGCTTTCTTT
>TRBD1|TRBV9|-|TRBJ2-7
CASSGRDREIYEQYF
TGTGCCAGCAGCGGCCGGGACAGGGAAATTTACGAGCAGTACTTC
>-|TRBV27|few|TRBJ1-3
CASSFSRGNTIYF
TGTGCCAGCAGTTTTTCCCGGGGGAACACCATATATTTT
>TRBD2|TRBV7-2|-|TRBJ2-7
CASSLIGASGGEYVKQYF
TGTGCCAGCAGCTTAATAGGGGCTAGCGGGGGGGAATACGTGAAGCAGTACTTC
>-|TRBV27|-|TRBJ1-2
CASSPWAGDGYTF
TGTGCCAGCAGTCCGTGGGCGGGGGATGGCTACACCTTC
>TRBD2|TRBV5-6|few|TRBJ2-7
CASSFVSGRAFSEQYF
TGTGCCAGCAGCTTCGTCAGCGGGAGGGCCTTTTCCGAGCAGTACTTC
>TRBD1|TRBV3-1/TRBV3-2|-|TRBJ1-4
CASTPNSGGGEKLFF
TGTGCCAGCACCCCCAACTCAGGGGGAGGTGAAAAACTGTTTTTT
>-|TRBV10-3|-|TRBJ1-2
CAISGKEDSTGGYTF
TGTGCCATCAGTGGGAAGGAGGATTCAACGGGGGGCTACACCTTC
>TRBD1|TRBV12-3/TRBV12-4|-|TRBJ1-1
CASSQGTDTEAFF
TGTGCCAGCAGTCAAGGGACAGACACTGAAGCTTTCTTT
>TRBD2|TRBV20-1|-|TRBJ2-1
CSASWGLAGRASYNEQFF
TGCAGTGCTAGTTGGGGACTAGCGGGCCGCGCCTCCTACAATGAGCAGTTCTTC
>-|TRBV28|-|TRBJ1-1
CASSPPRHPGAEAFF
TGTGCCAGCAGTCCGCCGAGGCACCCGGGGGCTGAAGCTTTCTTT
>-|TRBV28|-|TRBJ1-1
CASSPAPGHEGQNTEAFF
TGTGCCAGCAGTCCTGCCCCGGGGCATGAGGGACAGAACACTGAAGCTTTCTTT
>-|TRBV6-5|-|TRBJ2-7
CASSGLADYEQYF
TGTGCCAGCAGCGGGTTAGCCGACTACGAGCAGTACTTC
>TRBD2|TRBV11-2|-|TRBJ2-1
CASSLEALAGAPSSYNEQFF
TGTGCCAGCAGCTTAGAGGCGCTAGCGGGGGCTCCCAGCTCCTACAATGAGCAGTTCTTC
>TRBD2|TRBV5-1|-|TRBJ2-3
CASSREAGGATQYF
TGCGCCAGCAGTAGAGAAGCGGGAGGGGCTACGCAGTATTTT
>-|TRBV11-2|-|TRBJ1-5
CASSFSREGQPQHF
TGTGCCAGCAGTTTTAGCAGGGAAGGTCAGCCCCAGCATTTT
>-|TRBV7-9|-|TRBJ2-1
CASSLGLANYNEQFF
TGTGCCAGCAGCTTAGGGCTAGCGAACTACAATGAGCAGTTCTTC
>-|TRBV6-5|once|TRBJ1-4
CASSYRGGNEKLFF
TGTGCCAGCAGTTATCGGGGAGGGAATGAAAAACTGTTTTTT
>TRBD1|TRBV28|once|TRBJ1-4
CASSQGGSEKLFF
TGTGCCAGCAGTCAGGGGGGTTCTGAAAAACTGTTTTTT
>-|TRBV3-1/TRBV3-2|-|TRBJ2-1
CASSQALEGGRGEQFF
TGTGCCAGCAGCCAAGCCCTGGAGGGGGGGCGCGGTGAGCAGTTCTTC
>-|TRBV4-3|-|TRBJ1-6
CASSQTTGLGNSPLHF
TGCGCCAGCAGCCAGACCACCGGTCTAGGTAATTCACCCCTCCACTTT
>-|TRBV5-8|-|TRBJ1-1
CASSLDRLNTEAFF
TGTGCCAGCAGCCTGGACAGACTGAACACTGAAGCTTTCTTT
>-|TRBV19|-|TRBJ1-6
CASSIGPGFNSPLHF
TGTGCCAGTAGTATCGGGCCGGGATTCAATTCACCCCTCCACTTT
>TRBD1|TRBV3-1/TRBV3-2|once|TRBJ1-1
CASSRTGATEAFF
TGTGCCAGCAGTCGGACAGGGGCCACTGAAGCTTTCTTT
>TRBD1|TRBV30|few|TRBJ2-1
CAWSDKDRGSNEQFF
TGTGCCTGGAGTGATAAGGACAGGGGAAGCAATGAGCAGTTCTTC
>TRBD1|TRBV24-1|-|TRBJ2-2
CATSDFGAGGFTGELFF
TGTGCCACCAGTGATTTTGGTGCAGGGGGATTCACCGGGGAGCTGTTTTTT
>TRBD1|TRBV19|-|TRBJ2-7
CASSEGGQLNYEQYF
TGTGCCAGTAGTGAAGGGGGACAGCTGAACTACGAGCAGTACTTC
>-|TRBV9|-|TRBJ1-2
CASSVAGTLYGYTF
TGTGCCAGCAGCGTAGCAGGAACACTCTATGGCTACACCTTC
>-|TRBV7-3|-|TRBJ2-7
CASSLDGGNYEQYF
TGTGCCAGCAGTTTAGACGGGGGAAACTACGAGCAGTACTTC
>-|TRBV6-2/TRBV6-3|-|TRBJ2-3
CASSYGAGSSTDTQYF
TGTGCCAGCAGTTACGGCGCGGGGTCTAGCACAGATACGCAGTATTTT
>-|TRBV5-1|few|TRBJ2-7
CASSQGSYEQYF
TGCGCCAGCAGCCAGGGGTCGTACGAGCAGTACTTC
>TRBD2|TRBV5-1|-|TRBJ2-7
CASSLGSSGRAREQYF
TGCGCCAGCAGCTTGGGGTCTAGCGGGAGGGCCCGGGAGCAGTACTTC
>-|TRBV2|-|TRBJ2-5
CASSPGGVLVETQYF
TGTGCCAGCAGCCCCGGGGGAGTCTTGGTGGAAACCCAGTACTTC